This TCR beta chain comes out of a study of T cell repertoires in cytomegalovirus infection. The wider study: The study used recently identified HLA-C-restricted and well-studied HLA-B-restricted CMV epitopes. Public TCR beta signatures provided an indication of both CMV infection and a matching HLA type.

This CDR3 comprises 16 residues. V was cut by 1 base and J by 0 bases, with 9 bases left in between. The germline CDR1 and CDR2 sequences are SGHTA and FQGNSA. Study-level findings and limits: HLA-C-restricted TCR beta clonotypes specific for CMV led the ex vivo response.

This clonotype appeared many times. Its target is unknown. MiXCR, run by TCRdb on the reads, gives a single entry per CDR3 protein. There are a few hundred thousand distinct CDR3 sequences in the sample; about 40% occur only once, and 40% to 60% lies in the top ten. The TCR originated in a human donor in good health (CMV status not recorded). Some clones in this sample may be carry-over from other donors' samples. The specimen comprised cultured PBMCs, sampled from culture after CMV antigen stimulation. This chain joins TRBV7-2 and TRBJ1-4, with a weak D call TRBD1 (5 bases). Here the CDR3 DNA reads TGTGCCAGCAGCTTAGATCCCAGGGCAACTAATGAAAAACTGTTTTTT. Translation: CASSLDPRATNEKLFF.